Each of the 15 T cell receptor delta chains below was sequenced from the same sample in a study of gamma-delta chains in newborns, infants, children. TCRdb fed the reads into CATT to redo clone calling. In the table there are about 4,200 delta-chain clones, roughly 14% of which are singletons. Sequencing was carried out using blood. Every receptor here comes from a child who was a newborn, infant or young child, either healthy, febrile or measles-vaccinated (not recorded which).

A note on this clone: A read error is the likely source, as a far larger clone sits one nucleotide away. The chain has TRDV1 and TRDJ1; D tentatively fits TRDD1 or TRDD3 (5 bases each). Here the J gene came from matching the DNA to germline, since TCRdb omits it. CDR1 is TSWWSYY, CDR2 QGS, per germline. The length of the CDR3 is 22 residues. V was clipped by 2 bases and J by 0 bases, with 31 bases between them. The CDR3 nucleotides read TGTGCTCTTGGGGAAAGGGCGACCTATAGTTACTGGCCCTTAATGTACACCGATAAACTCATCTTT. This encodes CALGERATYSYWPLMYTDKLIF.

Remarks on this clone: A far larger clone lies a single base away; this is likely a read error. No V gene was called, though TRDJ1 was called as the J gene; no DNA check was done on the table's D call, TRDD3. The CDR3 totals 22 residues. This CDR3 is CALGERATYSYWPLMHTDKLIF. CDR3 DNA: TGTGCTCTTGGGGAAAGGGCGACCTATAGTTACTGGCCTTTAATGCACACCGATAAACTCATCTTT.

This clone was detected a few times. A clone one base away is much larger, so this may be a read error. The chain combines TRDV2 with TRDJ3; 7 nucleotides match TRDD3. Germline V gene lookup returns CDR1 GEAIGNYY and CDR2 EKD. This CDR3 has 20 residues. CDR3 sequence reads: CACDDLLGTESSWDTRRMFF. CDR3 coding DNA: TGTGCCTGTGACGACTTACTGGGGACCGAGAGCTCCTGGGACACCCGACGGATGTTTTTC.

On this clone: The protein held in TCRdb is that of a much larger clone and does not match this DNA's translation at residue 11, likely because of a read error; the protein shown is translated from the DNA. The rearrangement uses TRDV2 and TRDJ2; 13 bases are shared with TRDD3. Germline V gene data show CDR1 as GEAIGNYY and CDR2 as EKD. Trimming cost V 2 bases and J 4 bases; bases outside gene matches: 3. This CDR3 region has 16 residues. In nucleotides, the CDR3 is TGTGCCTGTGACATACTGGGGGATACGCGGACAGCACAACTCTTCTTT. The encoded protein is CACDILGDTRTAQLFF.

Regarding this clone: The translation of this DNA and the TCRdb protein of a much larger clone differ at residue 13, probably owing to a read error; the protein shown here is translated from the DNA. This sequence joins TRDV2 and TRDJ1; maybe TRDD3 (6 bases). CDR3 size: 15 residues. Germline V gene sequence: CDR1 GEAIGNYY, CDR2 EKD. The CDR3 protein is CACDTLGISTDKHIF. The CDR3 region has the DNA TGTGCCTGTGACACCCTGGGGATCAGCACCGATAAACACATCTTT.

In its sample, this clone was seen a few times. Since a far larger clone is one base different, this is likely a read error. Other DNA sequences within the sample encode an identical CDR3. The chain couples TRDV2 to TRDJ3; D is unclear. With 0 bases removed from V and 0 bases from J, the gap between germline ends came to 11 bases. The CDR3 sequence is 18 residues long. Germline CDR1 GEAIGNYY, CDR2 EKD. CDR3: CACDTAGASSWDTRQMFF. The CDR3, as DNA: TGTGCCTGTGACACCGCCGGGGCCAGCTCCTGGGACACCCGACAGATGTTTTTC.

In this sample, this clone turned up a few times. The chain uses TRDV2 and TRDJ3, with D possibly TRDD3 on 5 matching bases. CDR1 and CDR2 from the germline V gene are GEAIGNYY and EKD. The V end was cut by 1 base, the J end by 0 bases, with 15 bases between. The CDR3 contains 19 residues. CDR3 nucleotides: TGTGCCTGTGACACGATACTGGAGGACAGCTCCTGGGACACCCGACAGATGTTTTTC. Residues: CACDTILEDSSWDTRQMFF.

This clone was recorded a few times. The CDR3 nucleotides read TGTGCCTGTGACACTATGATGGGGGACGATAAACTCATCTTT. Translation gives CACDTMMGDDKLIF. The chain joins TRDV2 to TRDJ1; 7 bases fit TRDD3. The germline V gene encodes CDR1 GEAIGNYY and CDR2 EKD. V lost 1 base, J lost 4 bases, and 5 bases stayed unmatched. This CDR3 is built from 14 residues.

This clone has only a few counts. TCRdb's protein, taken from a much larger clone, differs from this DNA's translation at residue 16, likely owing to a read error; the protein displayed comes from the DNA. The genes are TRDV2 and TRDJ3; 11 nucleotides align to TRDD3. The CDR3 has 18 amino acids. CDR1 and CDR2 (germline): GEAIGNYY, EKD. Here the CDR3 reads CACDVLGDSSWDTRQIFF. DNA for the CDR3: TGTGCCTGTGACGTACTGGGGGATAGCTCCTGGGACACCCGACAGATTTTTTTC.

This clone showed up just a few times. The chain is built from TRDV3 and TRDJ1; D possibly corresponds to TRDD3 (10 bases). Germline assignment: CDR1 TVYSNPD and CDR2 GDNSRS (reference sequence). Trimming removed 2 bases from V and 0 bases from J, with 37 bases in between. The length of the CDR3 is 22 residues. In DNA form, the CDR3 reads TGTGCCTTTGGCCGCCTCCTTCCTACCAACTGGGGGATCGCTAAGTACACCGATAAACTCATCTTT. Translation gives CAFGRLLPTNWGIAKYTDKLIF.

Notes on this clone: The sample holds other DNA sequences that translate to the same CDR3. The CDR3 loop is CACDTVGGYTDKLIF. CDR3 nucleotide sequence: TGTGCCTGTGACACCGTAGGGGGGTACACCGATAAACTCATCTTT. This chain links TRDV2 with TRDJ1; possibly TRDD3 for D (5 bases). The CDR3 is made up of 15 amino acids. CDR1 and CDR2 (germline): GEAIGNYY, EKD. V was clipped by 0 bases and J by 0 bases, with 10 bases between them.

This clone has a handful of counts. The protein recorded in TCRdb matches a much larger clone and deviates from this DNA's translation at residue 8, suggesting a read error; the protein here is obtained by translating the DNA. This chain uses TRDV2 with TRDJ1; TRDD3 matches at 8 bases. Germline V gives CDR1 GEAIGNYY, CDR2 EKD. With 0 bases clipped from V and 5 bases from J, the junction kept 16 bases outside the gene matches. The CDR3 totals 18 residues. This CDR3 reads CACDTVGEGYAISDKLIF. For the CDR3, the DNA is TGTGCCTGTGACACCGTTGGTGAGGGATACGCGATTTCAGATAAACTCATCTTT.

In its sample, this clone ranks as medium-sized. Other nucleotide sequences from this sample produce the same CDR3. The genes are TRDV2 and TRDJ1; TRDD3 matches 8 bases. Germline values: CDR1 GEAIGNYY, CDR2 EKD. CDR3 size: 15 residues. V was clipped by 4 bases and J by 0 bases; unmatched bases: 6. The CDR3 sequence is CACEQGYGYTDKLIF. The CDR3, as DNA: TGTGCCTGTGAACAGGGATACGGGTACACCGATAAACTCATCTTT.

A single count supports this clone. A much larger clone lies a single base off, so this may be a read error. This chain uses TRDV1 with TRDJ1; tentative D call: TRDD3 (6 bases). Because TCRdb records no J gene, it was assigned here through a match of the DNA to germline. The V and J ends lost 0 bases and 3 bases respectively, with 38 bases between them. This CDR3 region has 24 residues. CDR1 is TSWWSYY, CDR2 QGS, per germline. The CDR3 nucleotides are TGTGCTCTTGGGGAACTTGATTACGGCCCGTTCGAGCGGGGGGACCTTATCATATCCGATAAACTCATCTTT. It codes for CALGELDYGPFERGDLIISDKLIF.

This clone has just a few counts. Only one base separates this from a far larger clonotype, so it likely reflects a read error. V gene TRDV2 combines with J gene TRDJ1; 9 bases fit TRDD3. Germline V gene data show CDR1 as GEAIGNYY and CDR2 as EKD. The CDR3 runs 20 residues. This CDR3 reads CACDILTPHTGGPTTDKLTF. CDR3 sequence (DNA): TGTGCCTGTGACATCCTTACCCCTCATACTGGGGGACCCACCACCGATAAACTCACCTTT.